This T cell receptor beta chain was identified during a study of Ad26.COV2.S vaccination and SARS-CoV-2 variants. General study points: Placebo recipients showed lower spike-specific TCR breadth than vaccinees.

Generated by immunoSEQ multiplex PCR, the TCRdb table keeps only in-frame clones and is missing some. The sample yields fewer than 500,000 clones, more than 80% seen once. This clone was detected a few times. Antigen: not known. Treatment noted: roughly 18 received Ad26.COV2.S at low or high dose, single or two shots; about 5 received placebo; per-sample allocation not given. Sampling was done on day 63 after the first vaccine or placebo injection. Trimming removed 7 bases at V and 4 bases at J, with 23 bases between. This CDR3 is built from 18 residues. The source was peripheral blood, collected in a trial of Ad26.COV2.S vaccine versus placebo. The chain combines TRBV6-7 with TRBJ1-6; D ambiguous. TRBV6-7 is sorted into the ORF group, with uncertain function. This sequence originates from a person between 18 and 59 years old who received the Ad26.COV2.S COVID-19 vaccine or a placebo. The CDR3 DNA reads TGTGCCAGCAAAAGGGTTACGTTCCTTGGCCAGTATAATTCACCCCTCCACTTT. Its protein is CASKRVTFLGQYNSPLHF.